The clone carrying this TCR beta chain was recorded a few times. Its antigen is not known. This entry comes from a study of STAT5B mutations in CD4+ large granular lymphocyte leukemia. Turning to the study itself: Healthy donors showed HLA-associated enrichment of the CDR3 'QG' motif. Study-wide results and caveats: Top patient clones used TRBV06 genes more often: 8/27 versus 2/35 in controls.

Clones were sequenced by immunoSEQ multiplex PCR, and TCRdb holds only the in-frame ones, with some missing. Of 32,000 or so clones detected, more than 65% appear once; the ten largest clones hold approximately 6.2%. V lost 0 bases to trimming and J lost 3 bases, with 9 bases between them. Germline V gives CDR1 SGHRS, CDR2 YFSETQ. The CDR3 runs to 14 residues. The chain is built from TRBV5-1 and TRBJ2-5; D gene unclear. The sequenced material came from CD4+ T cells from blood buffy coats. The sequence derives from a human donor in good health. The CDR3 DNA reads as TGCGCCAGCAGCTTGGAAGGCCGGGAAGAGACCCAGTACTTC. Its protein is CASSLEGREETQYF.